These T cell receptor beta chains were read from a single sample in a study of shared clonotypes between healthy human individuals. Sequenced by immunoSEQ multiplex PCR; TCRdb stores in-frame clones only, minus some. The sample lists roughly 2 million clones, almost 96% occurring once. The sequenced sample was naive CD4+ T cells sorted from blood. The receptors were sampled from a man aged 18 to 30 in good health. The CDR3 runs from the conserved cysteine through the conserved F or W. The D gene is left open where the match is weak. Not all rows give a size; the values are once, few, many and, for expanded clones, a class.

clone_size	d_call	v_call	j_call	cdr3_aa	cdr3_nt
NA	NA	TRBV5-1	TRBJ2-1	CASSLGDNEQFF	TGCGCCAGCAGCCTAGGGGACAATGAGCAGTTCTTC
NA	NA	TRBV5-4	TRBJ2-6	CASSLSLVLSGANVLTF	TGTGCCAGCAGCTTGTCGCTGGTCCTCTCTGGGGCCAACGTCCTGACTTTC
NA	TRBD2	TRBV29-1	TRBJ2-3	CSVVLAGGRTDTQYF	TGCAGCGTTGTGCTAGCGGGGGGGCGGACGGATACGCAGTATTTT
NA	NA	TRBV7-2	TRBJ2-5	CASSLGGGRGWETQYF	TGTGCCAGCAGCTTAGGTGGAGGGAGAGGTTGGGAGACCCAGTACTTC
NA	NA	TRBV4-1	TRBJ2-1	CASSPLGEGQFF	TGCGCCAGCAGCCCCCTGGGGGAAGGGCAGTTCTTC
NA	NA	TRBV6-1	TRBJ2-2	CASSEGAGADTGELFF	TGTGCCAGCAGCGAAGGGGCAGGGGCCGACACCGGGGAGCTGTTTTTT
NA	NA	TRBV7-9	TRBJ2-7	CASTGDLYEQYF	TGTGCCAGCACAGGAGACCTCTACGAGCAGTACTTC
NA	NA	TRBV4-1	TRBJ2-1	CASSQDGVSWQEQFF	TGCGCCAGCAGCCAAGATGGGGTAAGCTGGCAGGAGCAGTTCTTC
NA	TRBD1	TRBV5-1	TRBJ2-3	CASSPGTGADTQYF	TGCGCCAGCAGCCCTGGGACAGGGGCAGATACGCAGTATTTT
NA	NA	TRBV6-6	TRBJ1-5	CASSYPRQPQHF	TGTGCCAGCAGTTACCCCCGTCAGCCCCAGCATTTT
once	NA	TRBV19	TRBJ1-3	CASSPQESGNTIYF	TGTGCCAGTAGCCCCCAGGAGTCTGGAAACACCATATATTTT
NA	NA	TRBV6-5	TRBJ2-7	CASSYKGNEQYF	TGTGCCAGCAGTTACAAGGGGAACGAGCAGTACTTC
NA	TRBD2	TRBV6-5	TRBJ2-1	CASSSPGLAKIF	TGTGCCAGCAGTTCCCCCGGACTAGCGAAGATCTTC
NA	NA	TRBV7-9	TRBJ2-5	CASSLFRGLQETQYF	TGTGCCAGCAGCTTATTCAGGGGCCTTCAAGAGACCCAGTACTTC
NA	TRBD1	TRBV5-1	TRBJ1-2	CASSDGQGASGYTF	TGCGCCAGCAGCGATGGACAGGGGGCCTCTGGCTACACCTTC
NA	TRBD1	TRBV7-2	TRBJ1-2	CASSWDRGTNYGYTF	TGTGCCAGCAGCTGGGACAGGGGGACTAACTATGGCTACACCTTC
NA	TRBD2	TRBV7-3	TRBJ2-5	CASSLDGGSETQYF	TGTGCCAGCAGCTTAGACGGGGGGTCGGAGACCCAGTACTTC
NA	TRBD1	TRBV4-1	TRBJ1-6	CASSLRQGGNSPLHF	TGCGCCAGCAGCCTAAGACAGGGAGGGAATTCACCCCTCCACTTT
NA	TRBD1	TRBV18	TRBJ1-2	CASSPSQGEDYGYTF	TGTGCCAGCTCACCGAGTCAGGGGGAAGACTATGGCTACACCTTC
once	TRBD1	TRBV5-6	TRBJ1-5	CASSFQGAVQPQHF	TGTGCCAGCAGCTTTCAGGGGGCGGTTCAGCCCCAGCATTTT
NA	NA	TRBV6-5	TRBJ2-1	CASSYSIASSWFF	TGTGCCAGCAGTTACTCGATTGCTAGCTCGTGGTTCTTC
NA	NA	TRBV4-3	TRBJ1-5	CASSQETYNQPQHF	TGCGCCAGCAGCCAAGAAACGTATAATCAGCCCCAGCATTTT